Following are 24 T cell receptor beta chains from one sample sequenced in a study of shared clonotypes between healthy human individuals. CD45RO negativity and positive selection for CCR7 defined naive CD8 cells, a population that excluded terminally differentiated effector memory CD45RA+ cells. TCRdb's table, derived via immunoSEQ multiplex PCR, lists solely in-frame clones and lacks some. Of under 1 million clones listed, 90% to 97% are singletons. Sequencing was done on a sample of naive CD8+ T cells sorted from blood. The receptors originated from a man under 40 in good health.

The V and J genes are TRBV11-2 and TRBJ1-1; 10 bases align to TRBD1. The J segment lost 1 base and the V segment lost 7 bases, leaving 6 bases of the junction unmatched. Germline V gene lookup returns CDR1 SGHAT and CDR2 FQNNGV. CDR3 length equals 15 residues. The DNA for the CDR3 is TGTGCCAGCAACCCCGGACAGGGGGGGAACACTGAAGCTTTCTTT. Protein sequence: CASNPGQGGNTEAFF.

In its sample, this clone was seen once. This chain links TRBV7-9 with TRBJ1-2; a weak D match, TRBD1 (6 bases). Between the trimmed V and J ends, which lost 5 bases and 4 bases, there was a span of 17 bases. Germline-derived CDR1 and CDR2 are SEHNR and FQNEAQ (reference sequence). CDR3 size: 15 residues. CDR3 sequence reads: CASSGKGENLYGYTF. In DNA form, the CDR3 reads TGTGCCAGCAGCGGCAAGGGGGAGAACCTCTATGGCTACACCTTC.

J is TRBJ2-3 and V is TRBV27, with 13 bases fitting TRBD2. The CDR3 length is 17 residues. V gave up 5 bases and J gave up 0 bases; unmatched junction bases: 5. Germline assignment: CDR1 MNHEY and CDR2 SMNVEV (reference sequence). CDR3 loop: CASSLTSGRVSTDTQYF. The CDR3 nucleotides are TGTGCCAGCAGTCTCACTAGCGGGAGGGTTAGCACAGATACGCAGTATTTT.

Here the CDR3 reads CASSVRMVNTEAFF. The DNA of the CDR3 is TGTGCCAGCAGTGTCCGAATGGTGAACACTGAAGCTTTCTTT. The chain combines TRBV2 with TRBJ1-1, with no clear D. The CDR3 sequence is 14 residues long. The germline V gene has CDR1 SNHLY and CDR2 FYNNEI. Trimming took off 4 bases at V and 0 bases at J, with 9 bases between the two ends.

This chain uses TRBV4-3 with TRBJ1-2; D may be TRBD1 (5 bases). The CDR3 is made up of 13 amino acids. V was clipped by 1 base and J by 13 bases, with 16 bases between them. CDR1 is LGHNA and CDR2 is YSLEER in the germline V gene. The CDR3 is CASSQATWGLPTF. The CDR3 DNA reads TGCGCCAGCAGCCAAGCTACATGGGGCCTACCCACCTTC.

The chain is built from TRBV7-8 and TRBJ2-1; possibly TRBD1 or TRBD2 for D (5 bases each). The CDR3 loop spans 18 amino acids. Looked up from germline, CDR1 is SGHVS and CDR2 is FQNEAQ. Trimming left V 5 bases short and J 7 bases short, with 27 bases between. The chain's CDR3 is CASSLPRGRISPWNEQFF. As DNA, the CDR3 is TGTGCCAGCAGCCTCCCGAGGGGCAGGATTAGCCCGTGGAATGAGCAGTTCTTC.

As for this clone: The sample carries other DNA sequences with the same CDR3. This rearrangement joins TRBV5-1 to TRBJ2-1, with 9 bases matching TRBD1. The V and J ends lost 5 bases and 8 bases, in that order; junction bases with no gene match: 5. CDR1 is SGHRS and CDR2 is YFSETQ in the germline V gene. The CDR3 is 13 residues long. The CDR3 DNA reads as TGCGCCAGCAGTTTAACAGGGGGCCATGAGCAGTTCTTC. Its protein is CASSLTGGHEQFF.

This clone appeared once. V gene TRBV7-2 combines with J gene TRBJ2-7; possibly TRBD2 for D (6 bases). Germline CDR1 and CDR2: SGHTA and FQGNSA. CDR3 length equals 13 residues. The germline V and J ends were trimmed by 10 bases and 1 base, with 14 bases remaining between them. CDR3 amino acids: CANARDPSYEQYF. In nucleotides, the CDR3 is TGTGCCAACGCGCGGGACCCATCCTACGAGCAGTACTTC.

This clone occurred a few times. CDR3 residues: CATSRADSYRGLYGYTF. CDR3 DNA: TGTGCCACCAGCAGAGCCGATTCGTACAGGGGGCTTTATGGCTACACCTTC. The chain is built from TRBV15 and TRBJ1-2, with 9 bases lining up with TRBD1. Germline V gene sequence: CDR1 LNHNV, CDR2 YYDKDF (reference sequence). The CDR3 has 17 residues. After removal of 1 base from V and 5 bases from J, the junction contained 11 bases not matched to a gene.

V gene TRBV7-9 combines with J gene TRBJ2-1; no clear D. This CDR3 is built from 16 residues. Trimming cost V 0 bases and J 0 bases, with 9 bases left between them. Germline CDR1 is SEHNR and CDR2 is FQNEAQ (reference sequence). CDR3 residues: CASSLAKVFSYNEQFF. Here the CDR3 DNA reads TGTGCCAGCAGCTTAGCGAAAGTTTTCTCCTACAATGAGCAGTTCTTC.

This sequence joins TRBV10-3 and TRBJ2-1, with 9 positions matching TRBD1. Germline V gene lookup returns CDR1 ENHRY and CDR2 SYGVKD. The CDR3 totals 14 residues. After removal of 5 bases from V and 7 bases from J, the junction contained 6 bases not matched to a gene. CDR3 region: CAISNRDRANEQFF. The CDR3 DNA is TGTGCCATCAGTAACCGGGACAGGGCGAATGAGCAGTTCTTC.

The chain links TRBV27 to TRBJ2-7; TRBD1 is a possible D gene (8 bases). The CDR3 spans 16 residues. V was trimmed by 5 bases and J by 2 bases, leaving 19 bases between them. Germline V lookup: CDR1 MNHEY, CDR2 SMNVEV (reference sequence). The CDR3 bases are TGTGCCAGCAGTCCACTCACAGGGGGGGGCACCTACGAGCAGTACTTC. Translating gives CASSPLTGGGTYEQYF.

The genes are TRBV14 and TRBJ2-1; 9 bases align to TRBD1. CDR3 size: 14 residues. V was pared by 2 bases and J by 8 bases, with 4 bases of the junction left unmatched. The germline CDR1 and CDR2 sequences are SGHDN and FVKESK. CDR3 DNA sequence: TGTGCCAGCAGCCAAAGGGACAGGGTAGATGAGCAGTTCTTC. As protein: CASSQRDRVDEQFF.

This clone was seen only once. The sample carries other DNA sequences with the same CDR3. The chain is built from TRBV7-2 and TRBJ2-1; D unresolved. Germline loops: CDR1 SGHTA, CDR2 FQGNSA. The CDR3 extends over 13 amino acids. The V end was cut by 0 bases, the J end by 7 bases, with 7 bases between. The CDR3 sequence is CASSLAPGNEQFF. The CDR3 DNA sequence: TGTGCCAGCAGCTTAGCCCCTGGGAATGAGCAGTTCTTC.

The chain has TRBV27 and TRBJ1-3; a weak D match, TRBD1 (5 bases). With 3 bases removed from V and 1 base from J, the gap between germline ends came to 13 bases. From germline, CDR1 is MNHEY and CDR2 SMNVEV (reference sequence). The CDR3 contains 16 residues. The CDR3 sequence: CASSLKGPGSGNTIYF. CDR3 DNA: TGTGCCAGCAGTTTGAAGGGGCCCGGATCTGGAAACACCATATATTTT.

This chain joins TRBV9 and TRBJ1-1; no firm D call. Germline loops: CDR1 SGDLS, CDR2 YYNGEE. V was pared by 4 bases and J by 0 bases, with 16 bases between. There are 16 residues in the CDR3. The CDR3 DNA sequence: TGTGCCAGCAGCCCGGGCCCTGAGATAATGAACACTGAAGCTTTCTTT. Its protein is CASSPGPEIMNTEAFF.

CDR3 coding DNA: TGCAGCGTTGAAGATCCAGCGGGAGGGATAGATACGCAGTATTTT. Translation gives CSVEDPAGGIDTQYF. V gene TRBV29-1 combines with J gene TRBJ2-3, with 10 bases identical to TRBD2. Germline V CDR1 and CDR2: SQVTM, ANQGSEA. The CDR3 is 15 residues long. V lost 0 bases and J lost 5; bases outside the gene matches: 5.

Of note for this clone: Other DNA sequences of this sample code for an identical CDR3. V gene TRBV5-1 combines with J gene TRBJ1-1, with 7 bases identical to TRBD1. Germline V lookup: CDR1 SGHRS, CDR2 YFSETQ. V shed 0 bases, J shed 3 bases, and the junction held 2 bases outside the gene matches. The CDR3 has 14 amino acids. The DNA for the CDR3 is TGCGCCAGCAGCTTGGAAGGGGGCTACACTGAAGCTTTCTTT. It is translated as CASSLEGGYTEAFF.

This chain uses TRBV19 with TRBJ2-5; 7 bases fit TRBD2. The CDR3 has 16 amino acids. Trimming at V came to 6 bases and at J to 0 bases, leaving 10 bases not matched to a gene. Germline V gene data show CDR1 as LNHDA and CDR2 as SQIVND (reference sequence). DNA of the CDR3: TGTGCCAGTAGCCCCGGGGCGGGAGCACACCAAGAGACCCAGTACTTC. Translation: CASSPGAGAHQETQYF.

The chain has TRBV10-3 and TRBJ2-2; D is ambiguous. Germline V gives CDR1 ENHRY, CDR2 SYGVKD. The germline V and J ends were trimmed by 10 bases and 6 bases, with 9 bases remaining between them. This CDR3 spans 11 amino acids. CDR3 in DNA: TGTGCCACCGGTTTAGCCGGGGAGCTGTTTTTT. It codes for CATGLAGELFF.

This clone was picked up one time. The chain carries TRBV7-9 and TRBJ2-1; 10 bases match TRBD2. Germline CDR1 SEHNR, CDR2 FQNEAQ (reference sequence). V was clipped by 5 bases and J by 5 bases; unmatched bases: 6. The CDR3 runs to 15 residues. The CDR3 nucleotides are TGTGCCAGCAGCCCGGGACTAGCGAATAACAATGAGCAGTTCTTC. It specifies CASSPGLANNNEQFF.

V usage is TRBV27 and J usage is TRBJ2-1; tentative D call: TRBD2 (6 bases). The CDR3 is 20 amino acids. V was pared by 1 base and J by 5 bases, with 27 bases between. The germline CDR1 and CDR2 sequences are MNHEY and SMNVEV (reference sequence). Here the CDR3 DNA reads TGTGCCAGCAGTTTATTTGGAGTCGCTTCTGTAGCGGTAAGGGACAATGAGCAGTTCTTC. Its translation is CASSLFGVASVAVRDNEQFF.

The CDR3 loop reads CASSLSGPTSGPTYEQYF. In DNA, the CDR3 is TGTGCCAGCAGCTTAAGCGGACCGACTAGCGGGCCAACCTACGAGCAGTACTTC. This rearrangement joins TRBV7-9 to TRBJ2-7; 10 bases map to TRBD2. V dropped 2 bases and J dropped 2; count of bases not matched to a gene: 12. Germline V gives CDR1 SEHNR, CDR2 FQNEAQ (reference sequence). The CDR3 runs 18 residues. Full variable domain (remainder filled in from reference TRBV7-9 and TRBJ2-7): DTGVSQNPRHKITKRGQNVTFRCDPISEHNRLYWYRQTLGQGPEFLTYFQNEAQLEKSRLLSDRFSAERPKGSFSTLEIQRTEQGDSAMYLCASSLSGPTSGPTYEQYFGPGTRLTVT.

CDR3 sequence: CASSLGGRAQSSYNEQFF. CDR3 nucleotides: TGTGCCAGCAGTTTAGGTGGGAGGGCACAGAGCTCCTACAATGAGCAGTTCTTC. The V gene is TRBV28, the J gene TRBJ2-1; 7 nucleotides line up with TRBD2. Unmatched junction bases numbered 10, after V lost 2 bases and J lost 0 bases. This CDR3 has 18 residues. CDR1 is MDHEN, CDR2 SYDVKM, per germline.